This is a list of T cell receptor beta chains from one sample in a study of memory CD4+ T cells and cytomegalovirus serostatus. Sequencing used immunoSEQ multiplex PCR; TCRdb keeps in-frame clones, though not all of them. The table lists tens of thousands of clones, around 82% of them singletons, with about 0.48% in the top ten. The specimen was memory CD4+ T cells from blood. The receptors stem from an adult in good health and CMV-seronegative. Some clones in this sample may be carry-over from other donors' samples. CDR3s include the opening cysteine and the closing phenylalanine or tryptophan. The order of the fields is V gene, J gene, D gene, clone size, CDR3 DNA, CDR3 protein. A D gene is named only where the DNA matches it firmly. Where a row states a size, it is once, few, many or the class of an expanded clone; other rows omit it.

>TRBV10-3|TRBJ2-7|TRBD1|.
TGTGCCATCAGTGGGACAGGAAACCGGGAGCAGTACTTC
CAISGTGNREQYF
>TRBV9|TRBJ2-1|TRBD2|.
TGTGCCAGCAGCGTTACTACTACTACGGGAGGGATCTACAATGAGCAGTTCTTC
CASSVTTTTGGIYNEQFF
>TRBV6-5|TRBJ1-2|.|.
TGTGCCAGCAGTAGTTTGGTGGGTGGCTACACCTTC
CASSSLVGGYTF
>TRBV6-5|TRBJ2-7|TRBD2|.
TGTGCCAGCAGTTCCTGGACTAGCGGGAGGTACGAGCAGTACTTC
CASSSWTSGRYEQYF
>TRBV6-1|TRBJ2-1|.|.
TGTGCCAGCCCGGACGGCAACGGGTACGGTGAGCAGTTCTTC
CASPDGNGYGEQFF
>TRBV4-1|TRBJ1-2|.|.
TGCGCCAGCAGCCATAATCGGGGTCTCACCTTC
CASSHNRGLTF
>TRBV5-1|TRBJ2-1|TRBD1|.
TGCGCCAGCAGCTTATTGGACAGGGACCACAATGAGCAGTTCTTC
CASSLLDRDHNEQFF
>TRBV30|TRBJ1-5|.|.
TGTGCCTGGAGTGCGATTAAGTTAGAAGGCAATCAGCCCCAGCATTTT
CAWSAIKLEGNQPQHF
>TRBV11-2|TRBJ2-7|.|.
TGTGCCAGCGGTTTCAGGGAGGCGGAGTACTTC
CASGFREAEYF
>TRBV7-6|TRBJ1-6|TRBD1|.
TGTGCCAGCAGCCGACAGGGGGCTGGATATAATTCACCCCTCCACTTT
CASSRQGAGYNSPLHF
>TRBV28|TRBJ2-7|TRBD2|.
TGTGCCACCGAGCGGGATTCCTACGAGCAGTACTTC
CATERDSYEQYF
>TRBV5-4|TRBJ1-1|TRBD1|once
TGTGCCAGCAGCCTGCAGGGGGCGCGGGCTGAAGCTTTCTTT
CASSLQGARAEAFF
>TRBV5-5|TRBJ1-4|.|.
TGTGCCAGCAGCTTGGCCGTTGCAACTAATGAAAAACTGTTTTTT
CASSLAVATNEKLFF
>TRBV2|TRBJ2-7|.|.
TGTGCCAGCACGGGACTCATCCCCTACGAGCAGTACTTC
CASTGLIPYEQYF
>TRBV11-3|TRBJ2-2|TRBD1|once
TGTGCCAGCAGACTCGACAGGGCCGGGGAGCTGTTTTTT
CASRLDRAGELFF
>TRBV30|TRBJ1-2|.|.
TGTGCCTGGAGTCTGGGGATAAACTATGGCTACACCTTC
CAWSLGINYGYTF
>TRBV30|TRBJ1-5|.|.
TGTGCCTGGAGTGGGGAAAGCAATCAGCCCCAGCATTTT
CAWSGESNQPQHF
>TRBV2|TRBJ2-3|.|.
TGTGCCGGGACCGGGACAAGAAGGACAGATACGCAGTATTTT
CAGTGTRRTDTQYF
>TRBV6-6|TRBJ2-6|TRBD2|once
TGTGCCAGCAGGGCTAGCGGGATGGGGGCCAACGTCCTGACTTTC
CASRASGMGANVLTF
>TRBV7-2|TRBJ2-1|.|once
TGTGCCAGCAGCTTAGGGTACAGCTCCTACAATGAGCAGTTCTTC
CASSLGYSSYNEQFF
>TRBV5-1|TRBJ2-1|TRBD2|.
TGCGCCAGCAGCACGACTAGCGGGAGCGGCAATGAGCAGTTCTTC
CASSTTSGSGNEQFF
>TRBV30|TRBJ2-1|.|.
TGTGCCTGGTCTCGTATAGATGAGCAGTTCTTC
CAWSRIDEQFF